This T cell receptor (beta chain) was found in a study of metastatic and nonmetastatic thyroid tumors. Comment on this clone: Other nucleotide sequences from this sample produce the same CDR3.

Each patient came to thyroid surgery without any prior treatment (of any kind). The germline CDR1 and CDR2 sequences are SGHKS and YYEKEE (reference sequence). The ends lost 3 bases at V and 6 bases at J; junction bases unmatched: 9. There are 15 residues in the CDR3. In the source study's methods: Clinicopathological groups supplied CDR3 differences that were used to build a distant-metastasis classifier for papillary thyroid cancer. TCRdb re-called the PCR reads via MiXCR. The V and J calls shown here were made by TCRdb, not taken from the authors' results. The sample has about 4,700 clones, about 37% seen once; the top ten hold 28%.

This chain joins TRBV5-5 and TRBJ2-7, with 10 nucleotides matching TRBD1. The sequence was collected from a male donor with papillary thyroid cancer or a benign thyroid nodule (not recorded which). Some clones in this sample may be carry-over from other donors' samples. Sequenced sample: adjacent normal tissue. This CDR3 reads CASSSTSGTGVEQYF. DNA for the CDR3: TGTGCCAGCAGCTCCACGTCCGGGACAGGGGTCGAGCAGTACTTC.